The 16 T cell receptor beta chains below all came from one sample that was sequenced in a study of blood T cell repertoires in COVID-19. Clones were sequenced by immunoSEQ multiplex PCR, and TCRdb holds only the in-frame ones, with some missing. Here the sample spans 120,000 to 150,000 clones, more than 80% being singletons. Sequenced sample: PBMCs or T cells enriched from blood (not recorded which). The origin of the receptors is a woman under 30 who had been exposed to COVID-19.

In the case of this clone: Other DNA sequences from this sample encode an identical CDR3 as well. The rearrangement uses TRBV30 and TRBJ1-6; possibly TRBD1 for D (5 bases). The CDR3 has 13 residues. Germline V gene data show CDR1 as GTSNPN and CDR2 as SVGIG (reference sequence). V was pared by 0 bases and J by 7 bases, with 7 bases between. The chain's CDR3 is CAWSVQGNSPLHF. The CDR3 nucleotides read TGTGCCTGGAGTGTGCAGGGAAATTCACCCCTCCACTTT.

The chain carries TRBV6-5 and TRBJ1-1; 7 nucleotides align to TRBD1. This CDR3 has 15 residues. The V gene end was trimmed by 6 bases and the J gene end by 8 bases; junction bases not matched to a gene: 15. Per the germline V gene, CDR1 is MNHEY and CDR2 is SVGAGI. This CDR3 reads CASRQSQIPGQEAFF. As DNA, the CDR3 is TGTGCCAGCAGGCAGTCCCAAATTCCGGGACAGGAAGCTTTCTTT.

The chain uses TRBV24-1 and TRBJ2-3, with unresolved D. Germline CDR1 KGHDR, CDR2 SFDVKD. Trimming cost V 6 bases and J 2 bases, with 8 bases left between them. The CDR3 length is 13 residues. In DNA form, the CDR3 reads TGTGCCACCAGTCCTACTGCCACAGATACGCAGTATTTT. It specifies CATSPTATDTQYF.

The CDR3 DNA follows: TGTGCCAGCAGCCCACACGAGGGAAGCTCTGGAAACACCATATATTTT. Amino acids: CASSPHEGSSGNTIYF. The chain links TRBV7-2 to TRBJ1-3, with D hard to call. CDR3 length: 16 residues. Looked up from germline, CDR1 is SGHTA and CDR2 is FQGNSA. V was clipped by 5 bases and J by 0 bases, with 14 bases between them.

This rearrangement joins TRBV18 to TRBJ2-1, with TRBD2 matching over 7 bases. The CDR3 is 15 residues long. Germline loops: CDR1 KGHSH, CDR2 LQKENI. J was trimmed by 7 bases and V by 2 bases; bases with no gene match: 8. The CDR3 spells CASSPGRALGNEQFF. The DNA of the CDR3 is TGTGCCAGCTCACCAGGGAGGGCCCTTGGGAATGAGCAGTTCTTC. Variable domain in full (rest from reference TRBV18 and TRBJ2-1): NAGVMQNPRHLVRRRGQEARLRCSPMKGHSHVYWYRQLPEEGLKFMVYLQKENIIDESGMPKERFSAEFPKEGPSILRIQQVVRGDSAAYFCASSPGRALGNEQFFGPGTRLTVL.

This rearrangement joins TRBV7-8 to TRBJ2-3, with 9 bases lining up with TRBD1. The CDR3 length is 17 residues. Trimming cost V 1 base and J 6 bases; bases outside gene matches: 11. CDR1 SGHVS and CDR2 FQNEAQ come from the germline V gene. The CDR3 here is CASSLVPGQGGRDTQYF. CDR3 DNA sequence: TGTGCCAGCAGCTTAGTCCCGGGACAGGGTGGCCGGGATACGCAGTATTTT.

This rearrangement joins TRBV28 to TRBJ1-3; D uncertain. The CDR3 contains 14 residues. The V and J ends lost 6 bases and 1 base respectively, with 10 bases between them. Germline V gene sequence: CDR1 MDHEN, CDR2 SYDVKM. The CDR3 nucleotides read TGTGCCAGCAGGCGGGGAGCATCTGGAAACACCATATATTTT. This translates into CASRRGASGNTIYF. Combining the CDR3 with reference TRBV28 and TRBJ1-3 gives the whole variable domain DVKVTQSSRYLVKRTGEKVFLECVQDMDHENMFWYRQDPGLGLRLIYFSYDVKMKEKGDIPEGYSVSREKKERFSLILESASTNQTSMYLCASRRGASGNTIYFGEGSWLTVV.

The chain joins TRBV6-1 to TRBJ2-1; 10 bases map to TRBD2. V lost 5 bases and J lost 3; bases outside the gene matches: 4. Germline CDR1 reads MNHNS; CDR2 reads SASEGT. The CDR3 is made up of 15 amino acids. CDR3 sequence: CASSPGLADYNEQFF. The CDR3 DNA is TGTGCCAGCAGTCCCGGACTAGCGGACTACAATGAGCAGTTCTTC.

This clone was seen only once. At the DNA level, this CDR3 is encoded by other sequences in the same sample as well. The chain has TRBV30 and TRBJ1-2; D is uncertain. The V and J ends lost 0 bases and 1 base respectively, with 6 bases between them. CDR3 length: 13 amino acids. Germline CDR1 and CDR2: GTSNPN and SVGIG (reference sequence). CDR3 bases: TGTGCCTGGAGTGTCAGTTTTAACTATGGCTACACCTTC. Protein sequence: CAWSVSFNYGYTF.

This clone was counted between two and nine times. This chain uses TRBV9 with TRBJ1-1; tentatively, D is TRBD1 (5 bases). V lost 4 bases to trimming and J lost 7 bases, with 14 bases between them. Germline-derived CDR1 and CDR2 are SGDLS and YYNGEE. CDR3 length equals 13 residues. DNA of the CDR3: TGTGCCAGCAGCTGGGGCGGGATGAGTGAAGCTTTCTTT. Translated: CASSWGGMSEAFF.

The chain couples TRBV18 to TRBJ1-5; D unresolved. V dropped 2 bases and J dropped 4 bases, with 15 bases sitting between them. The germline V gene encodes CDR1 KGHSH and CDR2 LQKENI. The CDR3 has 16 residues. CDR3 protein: CASSPSRSDTNQPQHF. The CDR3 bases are TGTGCCAGCTCACCATCCCGGTCTGACACTAATCAGCCCCAGCATTTT.

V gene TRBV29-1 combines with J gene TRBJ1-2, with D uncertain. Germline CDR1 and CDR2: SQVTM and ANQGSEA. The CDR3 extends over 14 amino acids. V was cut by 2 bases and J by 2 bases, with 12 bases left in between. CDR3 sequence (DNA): TGCAGCGTTGAACCAAACCCGGGGAACTATGGCTACACCTTC. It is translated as CSVEPNPGNYGYTF.

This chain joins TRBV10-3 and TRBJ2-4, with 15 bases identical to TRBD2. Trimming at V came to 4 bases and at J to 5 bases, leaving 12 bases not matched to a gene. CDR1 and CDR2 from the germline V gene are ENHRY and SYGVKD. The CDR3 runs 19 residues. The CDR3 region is CAISVDQGLAGGPQNIQYF. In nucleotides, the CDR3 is TGTGCCATCAGTGTAGACCAAGGACTAGCGGGAGGGCCCCAAAACATTCAGTACTTC.

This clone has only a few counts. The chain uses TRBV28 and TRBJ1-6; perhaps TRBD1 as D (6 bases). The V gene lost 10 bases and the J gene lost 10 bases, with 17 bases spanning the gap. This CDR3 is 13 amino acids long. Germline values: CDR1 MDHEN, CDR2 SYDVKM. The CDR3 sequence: CAITQGLKSPLHF. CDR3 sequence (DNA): TGTGCCATAACACAGGGCTTGAAATCACCCCTCCACTTT. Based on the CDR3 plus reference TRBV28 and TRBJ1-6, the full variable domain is DVKVTQSSRYLVKRTGEKVFLECVQDMDHENMFWYRQDPGLGLRLIYFSYDVKMKEKGDIPEGYSVSREKKERFSLILESASTNQTSMYLCAITQGLKSPLHFGNGTRLTVT.

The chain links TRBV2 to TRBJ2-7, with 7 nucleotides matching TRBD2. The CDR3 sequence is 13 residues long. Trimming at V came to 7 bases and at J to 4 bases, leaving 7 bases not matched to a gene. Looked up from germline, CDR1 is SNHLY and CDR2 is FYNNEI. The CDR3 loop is CASTRGRVYEQYF. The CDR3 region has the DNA TGTGCCAGCACCCGAGGGAGGGTATACGAGCAGTACTTC. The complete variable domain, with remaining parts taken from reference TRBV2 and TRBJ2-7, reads EPEVTQTPSHQVTQMGQEVILRCVPISNHLYFYWYRQILGQKVEFLVSFYNNEISEKSEIFDDQFSVERPDGSNFTLKIRSTKLEDSAMYFCASTRGRVYEQYFGPGTRLTVT.

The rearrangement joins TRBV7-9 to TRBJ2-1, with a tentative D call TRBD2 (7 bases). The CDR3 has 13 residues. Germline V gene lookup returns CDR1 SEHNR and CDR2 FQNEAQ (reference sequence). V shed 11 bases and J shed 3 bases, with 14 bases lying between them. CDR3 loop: CAAGRGDYNEQFF. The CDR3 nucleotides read TGTGCCGCGGGGAGGGGGGACTACAATGAGCAGTTCTTC.